A selection of T cell receptor beta chains follows, all from one sample in a study of T cell responses to AZD1222 COVID-19 vaccine. This table comes from immunoSEQ multiplex PCR, and its TCRdb copy is limited to in-frame clones, with some not included. The data show some 140,000 clones, roughly nine tenths seen once. The sequencing here drew on peripheral blood, taken on day 0 of AZD1222 vaccination. Every receptor here comes from an adult in good health. Each CDR3 is given with its conserved first and last residue. The D gene is left open where the match is weak. Clone size appears in some rows only: once, few, many, or a class for an expanded clone.

TRBD2,TRBJ2-7,.,TRBV25-1,TGTGCCAGCTCGGCCCCAGGGCTAGCGGGGCTCCGCCGCGAGCAGTACTTC,CASSAPGLAGLRREQYF
.,TRBJ1-5,.,TRBV19,TGTGCCAGTAGTTCACATGGACGCGATCAGCCCCAGCATTTT,CASSSHGRDQPQHF
.,TRBJ1-1,few,TRBV6-4,TGTGCCAGCAGTGACTCTCCAGAGACTGAAGCTTTCTTT,CASSDSPETEAFF
TRBD1,TRBJ2-7,.,TRBV5-1,TGCGCCAGCAGCGCGTCCGGGACAGGGGGCGCGGTCGAGCAGTACTTC,CASSASGTGGAVEQYF
.,TRBJ1-2,once,TRBV30,TGTGCCTGGAGCGAAACCGGACGGCCGGGTGGCTACACCTTC,CAWSETGRPGGYTF
TRBD2,TRBJ2-2,.,TRBV7-3,TGTGCCAGCAGCCTACCGGGACTAGCCACGAACACCGGGGAGCTGTTTTTT,CASSLPGLATNTGELFF
TRBD2,TRBJ2-1,.,TRBV28,TGTGCCAGTCGGGGGGGGACGGAGCACAATGAGCAGTTCTTC,CASRGGTEHNEQFF
.,TRBJ2-7,.,TRBV5-4,TGTGCCAGCAGCCCCCGAGGGGTTAGCTCCTACGAGCAGTACTTC,CASSPRGVSSYEQYF
TRBD2,TRBJ2-3,.,TRBV9,TGTGCCAGCAGCGTAGAGCCAGCGGGGGGCCCCGGTCTCACAGATACGCAGTATTTT,CASSVEPAGGPGLTDTQYF
.,TRBJ2-1,.,TRBV3-1/TRBV3-2,TGTGCCAGCAGCGGGGAGAGGGAGAGGTACAATGAGCAGTTCTTC,CASSGERERYNEQFF
.,TRBJ1-4,.,TRBV13,TGTGCCAGCAGCTTAGGGGAGACGGACGGTCGCGCTAAAAAACTGTTTTTT,CASSLGETDGRAKKLFF
.,TRBJ1-4,.,TRBV1,TGCACCAGCAGTATCGCAGGGGTCGCTAGGCCGCGAATCGAAAAACTGTTTTTT,CTSSIAGVARPRIEKLFF
TRBD2,TRBJ2-7,.,TRBV11-3,TGTGCCAGCAGCTTTACTAGCGAGAGATACCACGAGCAGTACTTC,CASSFTSERYHEQYF
.,TRBJ2-7,.,TRBV18,TGTGCCAGCTCACCACCGGGGACCGAGGCCGTCGAGCAGTACTTC,CASSPPGTEAVEQYF
.,TRBJ2-2,once,TRBV18,TGTGCCAGCTCACCACCGGTCACCGGGGAGCTGTTTTTT,CASSPPVTGELFF
TRBD2,TRBJ2-7,.,TRBV7-2,TGTGCCAGCAGCTTCGACAGCAGCGGGGCCGAGCAGTACTTC,CASSFDSSGAEQYF
TRBD1,TRBJ2-4,.,TRBV4-1,TGCGCCAGCAGCCAAGACGCAGGGGGCGGTTCCAAAAACATTCAGTACTTC,CASSQDAGGGSKNIQYF
.,TRBJ1-6,.,TRBV7-2,TGTGCCAGCAGCGCCCCGGACTATAATTCACCCCTCCACTTT,CASSAPDYNSPLHF
TRBD1,TRBJ1-6,once,TRBV9,TGTGCCAGCAGCCCCGACAGGGGAAGGTCACCCCTCCACTTT,CASSPDRGRSPLHF
.,TRBJ1-2,.,TRBV27,TGTGCCAGCAGTTTATTCGGTGGGACCGTTAACTATGGCTACACCTTC,CASSLFGGTVNYGYTF
TRBD1,TRBJ2-7,.,TRBV19,TGTGCCACCCCGGGACAGTACTACGAGCAGTACTTC,CATPGQYYEQYF
.,TRBJ2-3,.,TRBV14,TGTGCCAGCAGCCACCCCGGCGACAGCACAGATACGCAGTATTTT,CASSHPGDSTDTQYF
.,TRBJ2-3,.,TRBV27,TGTGCCAGCAGTTTCCCGAACACAGATACGCAGTATTTT,CASSFPNTDTQYF
TRBD1,TRBJ2-1,.,TRBV27,TGTGCCAGCAGCCCAGGGGGTCCCCACAATGAGCAGTTCTTC,CASSPGGPHNEQFF
TRBD1,TRBJ2-1,.,TRBV4-3,TGCGCCAGCAGCCAATTTCGGATCGGGACAGGGGACCACAATGAGCAGTTCTTC,CASSQFRIGTGDHNEQFF
.,TRBJ2-1,.,TRBV29-1,TGCAGCGTTGAGATTACCAGGGTTGAGCAGTTCTTC,CSVEITRVEQFF
TRBD1,TRBJ1-5,once,TRBV7-9,TGTGCCAGCAGCTTTGGACAGGGGGGTCAGCCCCAGCATTTT,CASSFGQGGQPQHF
.,TRBJ2-7,.,TRBV27,TGTGCCACCTGCGGAGGGAGCTCCTACGAGCAGTACTTC,CATCGGSSYEQYF
.,TRBJ1-6,once,TRBV6-2/TRBV6-3,TGTGCCAGCTGCCCGACTCAGGGGAAAGATTCACCCCTCCACTTT,CASCPTQGKDSPLHF
TRBD1,TRBJ1-5,.,TRBV19,TGTGCCAGTACTGGGACAGGGGCCACTTATAGCAATCAGCCCCAGCATTTT,CASTGTGATYSNQPQHF
TRBD2,TRBJ2-7,.,TRBV19,TGTGCCAGTAGTATCGGTCTAGGGGAGGGCAGAGCCTACGAGCAGTACTTC,CASSIGLGEGRAYEQYF
.,TRBJ2-5,.,TRBV7-2,TGTGCCAGCAGCTTAGTACCCGCCGGGGGACTGTGGTACTTC,CASSLVPAGGLWYF